One sample yielded the 18 T cell receptor beta chains listed below, sequenced in a study of beta chain features in type 1 diabetes. Broader study findings: TCRB CDR3s were moderately but significantly shorter in Type 1 diabetes patients in all four CD4+ subsets.

Antigens of these TCRs are unknown. Expressed TCRB transcripts were sequenced after all isolated RNA was converted to cDNA. Data came from immunoSEQ multiplex PCR; TCRdb stores just in-frame clones and leaves some out. Of approximately 150,000 clones in the sample, 7% to 10% were seen once. The sequencing sample was made of central memory CD4+ T cells from blood. The receptors here all came from a man aged 25 to 40 with type 1 diabetes.

This clone came up a few times. The rearrangement uses TRBV7-2 and TRBJ2-1, with 10 positions matching TRBD2. V gave up 1 base and J gave up 3 bases; unmatched junction bases: 0. Germline CDR1 SGHTA, CDR2 FQGNSA. The CDR3 totals 15 residues. CDR3 sequence reads: CASSLGLAGYNEQFF. CDR3 sequence (DNA): TGTGCCAGCAGCTTAGGACTAGCGGGCTACAATGAGCAGTTCTTC. The full variable domain, its missing parts supplied by reference TRBV7-2 and TRBJ2-1, is GAGVSQSPSNKVTEKGKDVELRCDPISGHTALYWYRQSLGQGLEFLIYFQGNSAPDKSGLPSDRFSAERTGGSVSTLTIQRTQQEDSAVYLCASSLGLAGYNEQFFGPGTRLTVL.

CDR3 sequence reads: CASRPMGGPGELFF. Here the CDR3 DNA reads TGTGCCAGCAGACCAATGGGGGGGCCCGGGGAGCTGTTTTTT. This chain uses TRBV7-2 with TRBJ2-2; D perhaps matches TRBD2 (7 bases). Germline-derived CDR1 and CDR2 are SGHTA and FQGNSA. V was pared by 6 bases and J by 6 bases, with 14 bases between. This CDR3 has 14 residues.

This clone has a handful of counts. The chain combines TRBV11-2 with TRBJ2-5, with D possibly being TRBD2 (5 bases). The CDR3 sequence is 14 residues long. Trimming took off 5 bases at V and 4 bases at J, with 14 bases between the two ends. CDR1 SGHAT and CDR2 FQNNGV come from the germline V gene. The CDR3 DNA is TGTGCCAGCAGCCCATACTTAGCGACAGAGACCCAGTACTTC. It yields the protein CASSPYLATETQYF.

Here the CDR3 DNA reads TGTGCCAGCAGCCTTAGCGGGGGCCTTCGCACAGATACGCAGTATTTT. Its protein product is CASSLSGGLRTDTQYF. This sequence joins TRBV5-6 and TRBJ2-3; TRBD2 matches at 9 bases. The CDR3 runs to 16 residues. V dropped 4 bases and J dropped 1; count of bases not matched to a gene: 7. Germline V gene sequence: CDR1 SGHDT, CDR2 YYEEEE.

This clone was counted only a few times. J is TRBJ1-6 and V is TRBV2, with 10 bases matching TRBD1. This CDR3 spans 15 amino acids. The J segment lost 2 bases and the V segment lost 8 bases, leaving 3 bases of the junction unmatched. The V gene's germline CDR1 is SNHLY and CDR2 FYNNEI. The CDR3 reads CASGQGDTYNSPLHF. The DNA of the CDR3 is TGTGCCAGCGGACAGGGGGATACCTATAATTCACCCCTCCACTTT. Variable domain in full (rest from reference TRBV2 and TRBJ1-6): EPEVTQTPSHQVTQMGQEVILRCVPISNHLYFYWYRQILGQKVEFLVSFYNNEISEKSEIFDDQFSVERPDGSNFTLKIRSTKLEDSAMYFCASGQGDTYNSPLHFGNGTRLTVT.

This clone has just a few counts. The chain links TRBV28 to TRBJ1-4; D is uncertain. Trimming took off 7 bases at V and 8 bases at J, with 14 bases between the two ends. Germline CDR1 is MDHEN and CDR2 is SYDVKM. The CDR3 consists of 13 residues. CDR3 sequence reads: CASTMSRGEKLFF. In DNA, the CDR3 is TGTGCCAGCACCATGAGTCGAGGCGAAAAACTGTTTTTT.

The chain has TRBV5-6 and TRBJ2-5; TRBD2 is a possible D gene (6 bases). Between the trimmed V and J ends, which lost 0 bases and 5 bases, there was a span of 14 bases. Germline-derived CDR1 and CDR2 are SGHDT and YYEEEE. This CDR3 region has 15 residues. The CDR3 protein is CASSLGSGSLETQYF. The CDR3 bases are TGTGCCAGCAGCTTGGGAAGCGGGTCATTGGAGACCCAGTACTTC.

The chain couples TRBV18 to TRBJ2-1, with 11 bases identical to TRBD2. Germline lookup yields CDR1 KGHSH and CDR2 LQKENI. J gave up 5 bases and V 3 bases, and 0 bases lay outside the gene matches. The CDR3 has 14 residues. The CDR3 DNA reads as TGTGCCAGCTCACCGACTAGCGGGGACAATGAGCAGTTCTTC. Translation gives CASSPTSGDNEQFF. Full variable domain (outside the CDR3, taken from reference TRBV18 and TRBJ2-1): NAGVMQNPRHLVRRRGQEARLRCSPMKGHSHVYWYRQLPEEGLKFMVYLQKENIIDESGMPKERFSAEFPKEGPSILRIQQVVRGDSAAYFCASSPTSGDNEQFFGPGTRLTVL.

There are a few counts of this clone. CDR3: CASSVGATDTQYF. As DNA, the CDR3 is TGTGCCAGCAGCGTAGGTGCGACAGATACGCAGTATTTT. The chain combines TRBV9 with TRBJ2-3; no definite D call. Germline assignment: CDR1 SGDLS and CDR2 YYNGEE. CDR3 size: 13 residues. Trimming stripped 0 bases from V and 3 bases from J, with 5 bases between.

The DNA for the CDR3 is TGTGCCAGCAGCTTAGCACCGCCGGGGGGGCAGGACGAGCAGTACTTC. Protein: CASSLAPPGGQDEQYF. This chain joins TRBV7-2 and TRBJ2-7, with 8 bases aligning to TRBD2. Germline loops: CDR1 SGHTA, CDR2 FQGNSA. The J segment lost 5 bases and the V segment lost 0 bases, leaving 9 bases of the junction unmatched. The CDR3 contains 16 residues.

Only a few counts were recorded for this clone. The chain is built from TRBV6-5 and TRBJ1-1; D unresolved. V was cut by 0 bases and J by 0 bases, with 11 bases left in between. The CDR3 is 16 amino acids. Germline V gene data show CDR1 as MNHEY and CDR2 as SVGAGI. In DNA, the CDR3 is TGTGCCAGCAGTTACTCCTACGGGGTTTTGAACACTGAAGCTTTCTTT. This translates into CASSYSYGVLNTEAFF.

Only a few counts were recorded for this clone. This chain links TRBV14 with TRBJ1-6; TRBD1 matches 11 bases. Germline CDR1 SGHDN, CDR2 FVKESK. The ends lost 7 bases at V and 10 bases at J; junction bases unmatched: 9. The CDR3 consists of 15 residues. CDR3 loop: CASTPGTGGYSPLHF. Written as DNA, the CDR3 is TGTGCCAGCACCCCCGGGACAGGGGGTTACTCACCCCTCCACTTT.

A few counts support this clone. The J gene is TRBJ1-1, the V gene TRBV30; D remains unclear. CDR3 length equals 13 residues. Germline V gene sequence: CDR1 GTSNPN, CDR2 SVGIG (reference sequence). The germline V and J ends were trimmed by 5 bases and 3 bases, with 13 bases remaining between them. The CDR3 loop is CAWQTSIDTEAFF. The CDR3 nucleotides read TGTGCCTGGCAAACTAGTATTGACACTGAAGCTTTCTTT.

This chain joins TRBV30 and TRBJ2-7, with TRBD2 matching over 7 bases. Germline V gene data show CDR1 as GTSNPN and CDR2 as SVGIG (reference sequence). The CDR3 has 16 residues. Trimming cost V 5 bases and J 1 base; bases outside gene matches: 14. DNA for the CDR3: TGTGCCTGGGGGGAGGGCCTTAGCGGTTATTCCTACGAGCAGTACTTC. Amino acid sequence: CAWGEGLSGYSYEQYF.

The sample holds a few counts of this clone. The chain employs TRBV6-6 and TRBJ1-1; D is uncertain. Trimming pared 6 bases from V and 0 bases from J, leaving 11 bases between. The CDR3 contains 14 residues. Germline values: CDR1 MNHNY, CDR2 SVGAGI (reference sequence). The CDR3 is CASREINMNTEAFF. The CDR3 DNA follows: TGTGCCAGCAGGGAGATAAACATGAACACTGAAGCTTTCTTT.

In its sample, this clone was seen a few times. The chain combines TRBV27 with TRBJ2-3, with D perhaps TRBD1 (6 bases). V shed 6 bases and J shed 5 bases, with 15 bases lying between them. Germline V gives CDR1 MNHEY, CDR2 SMNVEV (reference sequence). The CDR3 is 14 residues long. CDR3 region: CASSWGLEGDTQYF. The CDR3 DNA is TGTGCCAGCAGCTGGGGGCTCGAGGGAGATACGCAGTATTTT.

The chain uses TRBV28 and TRBJ2-5; 16 nucleotides align to TRBD2. The CDR3 loop spans 18 amino acids. With V trimmed by 4 bases and J by 5 bases, 10 bases remained unmatched. Germline loops: CDR1 MDHEN, CDR2 SYDVKM. CDR3 residues: CASSSGLAGGPLRETQYF. The DNA for the CDR3 is TGTGCCAGCAGTTCGGGACTAGCGGGGGGGCCTCTTCGGGAGACCCAGTACTTC.

This clone was counted a few times. The CDR3 DNA reads TGTGCCCCCAGCGGTGCTGAAGCTTTCTTT. It is translated as CAPSGAEAFF. The chain joins TRBV6-5 to TRBJ1-1; D is unclear. Germline V gene data show CDR1 as MNHEY and CDR2 as SVGAGI. The CDR3 runs to 10 residues. V was pared by 11 bases and J by 6 bases, with 10 bases between.